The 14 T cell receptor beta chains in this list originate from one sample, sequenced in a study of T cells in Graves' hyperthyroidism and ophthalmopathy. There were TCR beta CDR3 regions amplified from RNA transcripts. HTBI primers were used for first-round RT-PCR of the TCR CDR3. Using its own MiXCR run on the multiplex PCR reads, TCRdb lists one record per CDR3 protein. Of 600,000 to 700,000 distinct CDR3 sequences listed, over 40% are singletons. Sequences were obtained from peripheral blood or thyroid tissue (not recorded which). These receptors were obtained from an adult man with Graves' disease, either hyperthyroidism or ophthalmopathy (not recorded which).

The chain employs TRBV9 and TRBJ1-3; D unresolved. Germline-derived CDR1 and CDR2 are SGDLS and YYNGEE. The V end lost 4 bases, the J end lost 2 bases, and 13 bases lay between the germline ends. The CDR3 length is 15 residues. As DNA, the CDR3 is TGTGCCAGCAGCTTCGGAGTCCCCCCTGGAAACACCATATATTTT. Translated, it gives CASSFGVPPGNTIYF.

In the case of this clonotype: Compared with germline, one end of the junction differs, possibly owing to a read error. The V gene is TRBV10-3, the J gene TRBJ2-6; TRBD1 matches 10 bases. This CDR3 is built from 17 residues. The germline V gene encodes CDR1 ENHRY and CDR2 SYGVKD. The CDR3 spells CASSSGTGVGGANVLTF. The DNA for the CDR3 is TGTGCCAGCAGTTCTGGGACAGGGGTCGGTGGGGCCAACGTCCTGACTTTC.

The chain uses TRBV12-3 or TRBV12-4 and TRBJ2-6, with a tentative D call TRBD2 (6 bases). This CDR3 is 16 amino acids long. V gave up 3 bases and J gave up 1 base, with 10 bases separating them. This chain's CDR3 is CASSFGGVSGANVLTF. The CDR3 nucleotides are TGTGCCAGCAGTTTCGGGGGTGTTTCTGGGGCCAACGTCCTGACTTTC.

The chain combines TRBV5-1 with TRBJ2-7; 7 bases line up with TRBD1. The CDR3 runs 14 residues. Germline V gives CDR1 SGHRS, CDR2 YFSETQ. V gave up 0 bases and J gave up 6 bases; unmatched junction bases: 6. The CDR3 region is CASSLDRGNREQYF. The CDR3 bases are TGCGCCAGCAGCTTGGACAGGGGAAATCGCGAGCAGTACTTC.

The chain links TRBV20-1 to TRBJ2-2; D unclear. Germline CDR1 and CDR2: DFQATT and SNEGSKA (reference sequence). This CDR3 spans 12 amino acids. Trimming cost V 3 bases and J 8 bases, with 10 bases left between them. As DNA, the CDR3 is TGCAGTGCTAGTCGGGCACTAGGGGAGCTGTTTTTT. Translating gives CSASRALGELFF.

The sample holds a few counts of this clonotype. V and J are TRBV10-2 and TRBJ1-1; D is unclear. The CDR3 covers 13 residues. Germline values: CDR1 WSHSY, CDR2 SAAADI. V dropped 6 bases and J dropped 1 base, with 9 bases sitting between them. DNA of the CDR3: TGCGCCAGCAGGAGCACTGAGAACACTGAAGCTTTCTTT. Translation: CASRSTENTEAFF.

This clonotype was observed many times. The CDR3 is CASSLTMASNQPQHF. The CDR3 nucleotides are TGTGCCAGCAGCCTAACGATGGCTAGCAATCAGCCCCAGCATTTT. The chain is built from TRBV7-8 and TRBJ1-5, with D unresolved. This CDR3 is built from 15 residues. V dropped 5 bases and J dropped 0 bases, with 11 bases sitting between them. CDR1 and CDR2 (germline): SGHVS, FQNEAQ.

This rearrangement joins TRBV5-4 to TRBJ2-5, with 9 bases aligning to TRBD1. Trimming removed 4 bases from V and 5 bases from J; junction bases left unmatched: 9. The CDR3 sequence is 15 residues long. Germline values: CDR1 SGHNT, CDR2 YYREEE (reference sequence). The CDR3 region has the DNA TGTGCCAGCAGCCCCACGGGGACAGGGTCGGAGACCCAGTACTTC. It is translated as CASSPTGTGSETQYF.

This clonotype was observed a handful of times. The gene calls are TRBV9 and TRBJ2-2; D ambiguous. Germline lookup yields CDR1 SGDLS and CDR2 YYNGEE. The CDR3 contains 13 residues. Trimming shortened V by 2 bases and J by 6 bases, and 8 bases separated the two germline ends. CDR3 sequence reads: CASSVGVSGELFF. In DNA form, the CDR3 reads TGTGCCAGCAGCGTTGGAGTATCCGGGGAGCTGTTTTTT.

CDR3 region: CASSLGPSGINYGYTF. The CDR3 region has the DNA TGTGCCAGCAGCTTGGGGCCGTCGGGGATTAACTATGGCTACACCTTC. The chain couples TRBV5-8 to TRBJ1-2; D remains ambiguous. The germline V and J ends were trimmed by 0 bases and 1 base, with 13 bases remaining between them. Germline V lookup: CDR1 SGHTS, CDR2 YDEGEE. The CDR3 spans 16 residues.

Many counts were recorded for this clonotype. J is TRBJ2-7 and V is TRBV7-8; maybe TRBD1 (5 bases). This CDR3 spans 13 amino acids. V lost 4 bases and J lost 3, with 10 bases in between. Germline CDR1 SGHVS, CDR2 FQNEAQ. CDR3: CASSYQQGYEQYF. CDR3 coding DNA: TGTGCCAGCAGCTATCAGCAGGGCTACGAGCAGTACTTC.

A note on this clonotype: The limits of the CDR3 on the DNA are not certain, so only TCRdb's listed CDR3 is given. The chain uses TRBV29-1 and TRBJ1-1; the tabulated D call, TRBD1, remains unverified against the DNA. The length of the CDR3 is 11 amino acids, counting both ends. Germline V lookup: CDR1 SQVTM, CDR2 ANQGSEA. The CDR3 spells CSVGYGTEHFF.

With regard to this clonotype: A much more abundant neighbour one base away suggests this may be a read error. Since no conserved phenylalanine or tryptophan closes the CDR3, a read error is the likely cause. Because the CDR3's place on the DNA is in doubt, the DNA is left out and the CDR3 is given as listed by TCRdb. CDR3 sequence: CSVEGAGGRFL. The chain joins TRBV29-1 to TRBJ1-1. The germline V gene has CDR1 SQVTM and CDR2 ANQGSEA. The CDR3 is 11 amino acids in total, end residues counted.

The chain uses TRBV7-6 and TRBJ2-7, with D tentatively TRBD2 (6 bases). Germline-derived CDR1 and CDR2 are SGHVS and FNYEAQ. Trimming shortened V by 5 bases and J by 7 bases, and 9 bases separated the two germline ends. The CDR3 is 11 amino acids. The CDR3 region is CASSRSGEQYF. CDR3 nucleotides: TGTGCCAGCAGCCGAAGCGGGGAGCAGTACTTC.